This T cell receptor (beta chain) was documented in a study of CD8+ T cells in alopecia areata. With 2 bases clipped from V and 4 bases from J, the junction kept 4 bases outside the gene matches. This CDR3 contains 14 residues. Germline CDR1 and CDR2: SGHRS and YFSETQ. A FACSAria was used to sort CD4+ and CD8+ T cells. These cells came from PBMCs. Study-level findings and limits: Scalp specimens additionally yield sequences from normal skin's resident alphabeta T cells.

A remark on this clone: Its antigen is still unknown.

Sequencing templates came from extracted RNA that was reverse transcribed into cDNA. Sequencing was performed with immunoSEQ multiplex PCR; in TCRdb, only in-frame clones are kept and a portion is missing. This sample has 100,000 to 150,000 clones, with 49% found just once. V is TRBV5-1 and J is TRBJ1-1, with 8 bases fitting TRBD1. The source was CD8+ T cells sorted from blood, collected at week 0. This TCR derives from a human donor with alopecia areata. The CDR3 loop is CASSFFQGATEAFF. CDR3 DNA: TGCGCCAGCAGCTTCTTTCAGGGGGCCACTGAAGCTTTCTTT.